A single sample is the source of the 11 T cell receptor beta chains below, sequenced in a study of T cells in Graves' hyperthyroidism and ophthalmopathy (dated by TCRdb to about 2019). Receptors were amplified or captured by multiplex PCR. Reads for this sample came from an Illumina HiSeq 2000. The TCR beta CDR3 regions were amplified from the RNA transcripts. The first round of RT-PCR for the TCR CDR3 was performed with the HTBI primer set and the Qiagen OneStep RT-PCR kit. TCRdb ran its own pipeline on the public reads, namely fastp trimming at Q25 and MiXCR clone calling, and kept in-frame beta chains. Each entry merges the rows of one CDR3 protein and shows their most common DNA and genes. The sample profile shows about 320,000 distinct CDR3 sequences; roughly 15% of them were found once. Around a third of the sample belongs to the ten largest clones. The specimen sequenced was blood. All receptors derive from a man aged 30 to 45 with Graves' hyperthyroidism.

This clonotype was found many times. CDR3 loop: CASSFLGGGYEQYF. DNA of the CDR3: TGTGCCAGCAGTTTCCTCGGGGGCGGGTACGAGCAGTACTTC. This chain links TRBV28 with TRBJ2-7; the D gene could be TRBD1 or TRBD2 (6 bases each). Trimming took 3 bases from V and 4 from J, leaving 13 bases between them. CDR1 MDHEN and CDR2 SYDVKM come from the germline V gene. This CDR3 is 14 amino acids long.

The V and J genes are TRBV7-9 and TRBJ2-7; D is unresolved. Germline CDR1 is SEHNR and CDR2 is FQNEAQ (reference sequence). V shed 4 bases and J shed 7 bases, with 11 bases lying between them. The length of the CDR3 is 12 residues. As DNA, the CDR3 is TGTGCCAGCAGCTCGTCCGGTCGGGAGCAGTACTTC. Translation: CASSSSGREQYF.

This clonotype showed up many times. The chain couples TRBV6-1 to TRBJ2-5, with D maybe TRBD1 (6 bases). The CDR3 runs 13 residues. Per the germline V gene, CDR1 is MNHNS and CDR2 is SASEGT. Trimming left V 7 bases short and J 1 base short, with 10 bases between. Written as DNA, the CDR3 is TGTGCCAGCAAGGGACACCTCCAAGAGACCCAGTACTTC. Its translation: CASKGHLQETQYF.

The V call is TRBV19, the J call TRBJ2-1; D not certain. The CDR3 runs 14 residues. Germline V CDR1 and CDR2: LNHDA, SQIVND (reference sequence). Trimming removed 4 bases at V and 8 bases at J, with 15 bases between. The DNA of the CDR3 is TGTGCCAGTAGTACCTGGGCCCATTCCCATGAGCAGTTCTTC. This gives the protein CASSTWAHSHEQFF.

This clonotype turned up a few times. This chain uses TRBV11-2 with TRBJ2-7; D may be TRBD1 (6 bases). Germline V gene data show CDR1 as SGHAT and CDR2 as FQNNGV. The CDR3 covers 14 residues. Between the trimmed V and J ends, which lost 4 bases and 5 bases, there was a span of 15 bases. CDR3 sequence reads: CASSSNRVPHEQYF. In nucleotides, the CDR3 is TGTGCCAGCAGCTCCAACAGGGTCCCCCACGAGCAGTACTTC.

This clonotype has more than one count but fewer than ten. This chain links TRBV5-1 with TRBJ1-3; D not resolved. The CDR3 extends over 15 amino acids. Trimming removed 4 bases at V and 2 bases at J, with 13 bases between. Germline CDR1 reads SGHRS; CDR2 reads YFSETQ. The CDR3 DNA reads TGCGCCAGCAGCGAGGATCCTCTTACTGGAAACACCATATATTTT. It codes for CASSEDPLTGNTIYF.

CDR3 amino acids: CSVVPGQGTFNEQFF. Written as DNA, the CDR3 is TGCAGCGTTGTACCGGGACAGGGGACTTTCAATGAGCAGTTCTTC. This chain links TRBV29-1 with TRBJ2-1; TRBD1 matches at 10 bases. This CDR3 comprises 15 residues. Germline V lookup: CDR1 SQVTM, CDR2 ANQGSEA. After removal of 4 bases from V and 6 bases from J, the junction contained 9 bases not matched to a gene.

This chain connects TRBV5-5 to TRBJ2-6; a weak D match, TRBD1 (5 bases). Germline CDR1 is SGHKS and CDR2 is YYEKEE (reference sequence). The CDR3 totals 16 residues. V lost 2 bases and J lost 4, with 13 bases in between. CDR3 in amino acids: CASSFSPRAGANVLTF. The CDR3 DNA reads TGTGCCAGCAGCTTTTCCCCCAGGGCCGGGGCCAACGTCCTGACTTTC.

This clonotype was counted a few times. The V and J genes are TRBV7-3 and TRBJ2-1; TRBD1 might be the D (5 bases). Germline V CDR1 and CDR2: SGHTA, FQGTGA. V lost 5 bases and J 2 bases, leaving 10 bases between the germline ends. This CDR3 comprises 14 residues. CDR3 residues: CASSRDSAYNEQFF. For the CDR3, the DNA is TGTGCCAGCAGCCGAGACAGCGCCTACAATGAGCAGTTCTTC.

The chain is built from TRBV5-5 and TRBJ2-1; D perhaps matches TRBD1 (6 bases). The CDR3 has 13 amino acids. The germline CDR1 and CDR2 sequences are SGHKS and YYEKEE (reference sequence). Trimming took off 6 bases at V and 4 bases at J, with 11 bases between the two ends. The CDR3 sequence: CASTQGLYNEQFF. The CDR3 DNA reads as TGTGCCAGCACCCAGGGGCTGTACAATGAGCAGTTCTTC.

This clonotype turned up a few times. This chain joins TRBV29-1 and TRBJ1-1, with TRBD1 as a possible D gene (6 bases). Trimming pared 6 bases from V and 5 bases from J, leaving 19 bases between. This CDR3 has 14 residues. Germline values: CDR1 SQVTM, CDR2 ANQGSEA. The CDR3 DNA reads TGCAGCGTCCTGGGCGTACAAGGGGGAACTGAAGCTTTCTTT. Its translation is CSVLGVQGGTEAFF.